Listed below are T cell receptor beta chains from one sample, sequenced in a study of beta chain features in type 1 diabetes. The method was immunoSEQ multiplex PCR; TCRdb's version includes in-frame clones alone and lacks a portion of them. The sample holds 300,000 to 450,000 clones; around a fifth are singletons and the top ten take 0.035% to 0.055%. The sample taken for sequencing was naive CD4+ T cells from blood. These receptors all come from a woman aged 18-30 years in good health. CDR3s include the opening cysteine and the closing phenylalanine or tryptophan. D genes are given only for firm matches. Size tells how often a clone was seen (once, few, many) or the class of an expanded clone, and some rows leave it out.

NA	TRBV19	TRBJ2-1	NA	CASSIRRRELTYNEQFF	TGTGCCAGTAGTATACGTCGGCGGGAATTAACCTACAATGAGCAGTTCTTC
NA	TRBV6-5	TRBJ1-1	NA	CASSSNLNTNTEAFF	TGTGCCAGCAGTTCCAACCTCAACACGAACACTGAAGCTTTCTTT
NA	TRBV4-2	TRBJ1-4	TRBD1	CASSQGTGGGDIEKLFF	TGTGCCAGCAGCCAAGGGACAGGGGGAGGAGACATTGAAAAACTGTTTTTT
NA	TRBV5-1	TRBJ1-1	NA	CASSLGVIFTEAFF	TGCGCCAGCAGCTTAGGGGTCATTTTTACTGAAGCTTTCTTT
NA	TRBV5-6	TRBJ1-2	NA	CASSLDYGHTF	TGTGCCAGCAGCTTGGACTATGGCCACACCTTC
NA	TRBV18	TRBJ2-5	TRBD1	CASSPPGTGGETQYF	TGTGCCAGCTCACCACCAGGGACAGGAGGAGAGACCCAGTACTTC
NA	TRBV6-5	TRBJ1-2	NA	CASSYSQGYGYTF	TGTGCCAGCAGTTACTCGCAGGGCTATGGCTACACCTTC
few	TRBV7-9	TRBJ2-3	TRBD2	CASSPGGRDTQYF	TGTGCCAGCAGCCCGGGGGGGAGAGATACGCAGTATTTT
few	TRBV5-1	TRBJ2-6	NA	CASSSAQDSGANVLTF	TGCGCCAGCAGCTCCGCGCAGGACTCTGGGGCCAACGTCCTGACTTTC
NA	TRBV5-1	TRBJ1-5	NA	CASSWGPGLDQPQHF	TGCGCCAGCAGCTGGGGCCCGGGACTAGATCAGCCCCAGCATTTT
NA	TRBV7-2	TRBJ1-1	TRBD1	CASRLGPTGERTFF	TGTGCCAGCAGACTAGGACCGACAGGGGAGCGAACTTTCTTT
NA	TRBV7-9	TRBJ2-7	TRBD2	CASSLNPGLAYEQYF	TGTGCCAGCAGCTTAAATCCGGGACTAGCATACGAGCAGTACTTC
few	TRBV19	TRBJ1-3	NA	CATLDGHSGNTIYF	TGTGCCACCCTAGACGGTCACTCTGGAAACACCATATATTTT
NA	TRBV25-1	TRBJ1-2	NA	CASSELGREDYGYTF	TGTGCCAGCAGTGAATTAGGCAGGGAGGACTATGGCTACACCTTC
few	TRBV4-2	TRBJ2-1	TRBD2	CASSPGTSGHSYNEQFF	TGTGCCAGCAGCCCCGGGACTAGCGGACACTCATACAATGAGCAGTTCTTC
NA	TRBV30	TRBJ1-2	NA	CAWSVRGGNYGYTF	TGTGCCTGGAGTGTTAGGGGGGGTAACTATGGCTACACCTTC
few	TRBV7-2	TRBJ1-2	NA	CASSLRGSGEHGYTF	TGTGCCAGCAGCTTAAGGGGAAGCGGGGAACATGGCTACACCTTC
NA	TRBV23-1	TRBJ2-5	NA	CASSHRGGYQETQYF	TGCGCCAGCAGTCATAGAGGCGGTTACCAAGAGACCCAGTACTTC
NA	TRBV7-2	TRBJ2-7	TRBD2	CASSLGPSGSYEQYF	TGTGCCAGCAGCTTAGGGCCTAGCGGGTCGTACGAGCAGTACTTC
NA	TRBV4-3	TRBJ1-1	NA	CASSPRGDSLTEAFF	TGCGCCAGCAGCCCCCGAGGAGACTCCCTCACTGAAGCTTTCTTT
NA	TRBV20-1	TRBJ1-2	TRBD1	CSAAGGNGYTF	TGCAGTGCCGCAGGGGGCAATGGCTACACCTTC
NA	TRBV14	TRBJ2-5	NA	CASSPARSRNFQETQYF	TGTGCCAGCAGTCCCGCGCGCTCACGAAATTTCCAAGAGACCCAGTACTTC
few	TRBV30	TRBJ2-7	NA	CAWMVGGTLSRQYF	TGTGCCTGGATGGTGGGCGGGACCCTATCCAGGCAGTACTTC
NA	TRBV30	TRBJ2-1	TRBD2	CAWSVSGGVDEQFF	TGTGCCTGGAGTGTCAGCGGGGGGGTCGATGAGCAGTTCTTC
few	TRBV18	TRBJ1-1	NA	CASSRQSGTEAFF	TGTGCCAGCTCACGACAGTCGGGCACTGAAGCTTTCTTT
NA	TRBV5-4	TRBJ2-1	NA	CASSLYLATYNEQFF	TGTGCCAGCAGCTTGTACCTAGCGACCTACAATGAGCAGTTCTTC
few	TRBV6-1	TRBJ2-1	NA	CASTRTVNNEQFF	TGTGCCAGCACCCGGACAGTCAACAATGAGCAGTTCTTC
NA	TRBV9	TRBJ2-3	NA	CASSLQWSTDTQYF	TGTGCCAGCAGCCTACAGTGGAGCACAGATACGCAGTATTTT
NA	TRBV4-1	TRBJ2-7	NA	CASSQVGQYEQYF	TGCGCCAGCAGCCAAGTGGGGCAATACGAGCAGTACTTC
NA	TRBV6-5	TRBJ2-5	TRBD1	CASSRQGAWETQYF	TGTGCCAGCAGTCGTCAGGGGGCGTGGGAGACCCAGTACTTC
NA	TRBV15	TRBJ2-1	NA	CATSKAVGPYNEQFF	TGTGCCACCAGCAAAGCGGTAGGTCCCTACAATGAGCAGTTCTTC
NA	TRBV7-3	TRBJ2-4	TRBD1	CASSYDRAAKNIQYF	TGTGCCAGCAGCTATGACAGGGCCGCCAAAAACATTCAGTACTTC
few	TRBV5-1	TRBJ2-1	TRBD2	CASSTSGRADYNEQFF	TGCGCCAGCAGCACTAGCGGGAGGGCCGACTACAATGAGCAGTTCTTC
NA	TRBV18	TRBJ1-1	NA	CASSSGENTEAFF	TGTGCCAGCTCATCGGGGGAGAACACTGAAGCTTTCTTT
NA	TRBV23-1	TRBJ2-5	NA	CASTTGREAETQYF	TGCGCCAGCACGACTGGCAGGGAGGCAGAGACCCAGTACTTC
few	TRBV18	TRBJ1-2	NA	CASSLGSMDGYTF	TGTGCCAGCTCACTGGGGAGTATGGATGGCTACACCTTC
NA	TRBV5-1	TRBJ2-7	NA	CASSLTGNSDEQYF	TGCGCCAGCAGCCTGACAGGTAATAGTGACGAGCAGTACTTC
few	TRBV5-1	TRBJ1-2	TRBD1	CASSLGTGGDSGYTF	TGCGCCAGCAGCTTGGGGACAGGGGGCGATAGCGGCTACACCTTC
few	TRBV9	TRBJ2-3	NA	CASSVGPGTITDTQYF	TGTGCCAGCAGCGTAGGACCAGGGACAATCACAGATACGCAGTATTTT
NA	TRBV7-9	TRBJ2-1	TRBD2	CASLPSGGSEQFF	TGTGCCAGCCTGCCTAGCGGGGGGAGTGAGCAGTTCTTC
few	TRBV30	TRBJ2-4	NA	CAWSVGGAAKNIQYF	TGTGCCTGGAGTGTTGGGGGGGCAGCCAAAAACATTCAGTACTTC